The next 11 T cell receptor beta chains were all read from a single sample in a study of OX40 agonist ivuxolimab in advanced cancers. Libraries were prepared by immunoSEQ multiplex PCR; TCRdb keeps only in-frame clonotypes and omits some of them. Among tens of thousands of clones listed, more than 70% were seen once. Sequenced material: CD4+ or CD8+ T cells sorted from blood, taken in a trial of the OX40 agonist ivuxolimab. These receptors all stem from an adult with an advanced solid tumor such as melanoma, head and neck, liver or kidney cancer.

This sequence joins TRBV28 and TRBJ2-7, with D possibly matching TRBD2 (6 bases). From germline, CDR1 is MDHEN and CDR2 SYDVKM. Trimming shortened V by 2 bases and J by 0 bases, and 8 bases separated the two germline ends. This CDR3 contains 14 residues. The CDR3 DNA sequence: TGTGCCAGCAGTTTAGGGGGGACCTCCTACGAGCAGTACTTC. Its translation: CASSLGGTSYEQYF.

A remark on this clone: Other DNA sequences of this sample code for an identical CDR3. The V call is TRBV5-1, the J call TRBJ2-7, with D possibly matching TRBD2 (6 bases). Trimming pared 7 bases from V and 1 base from J, leaving 18 bases between. CDR3 size: 15 residues. Per germline, CDR1 SGHRS and CDR2 YFSETQ. CDR3 residues: CASRPTGGGSYEQYF. CDR3 nucleotide sequence: TGCGCCAGCCGCCCTACCGGGGGAGGATCCTACGAGCAGTACTTC.

The chain couples TRBV4-1 to TRBJ2-2, with no clear D. Germline assignment: CDR1 MGHRA and CDR2 YSYEKL. Trimming cost V 0 bases and J 8 bases, with 7 bases left between them. This CDR3 is built from 13 residues. CDR3 residues: CASSQDGVGELFF. The DNA of the CDR3 is TGCGCCAGCAGCCAAGATGGAGTTGGGGAGCTGTTTTTT.

The V call is TRBV28, the J call TRBJ2-2, with no clear D. Germline assignment: CDR1 MDHEN and CDR2 SYDVKM. The CDR3 extends over 16 amino acids. Trimming removed 2 bases from V and 1 base from J, with 11 bases in between. The CDR3 loop is CASSLGTIENTGELFF. Written as DNA, the CDR3 is TGTGCCAGCAGTTTAGGAACAATAGAGAACACCGGGGAGCTGTTTTTT.

This clone was seen only once. The chain has TRBV7-2 and TRBJ1-1; no definite D call. Germline V CDR1 and CDR2: SGHTA, FQGNSA. V lost 5 bases to trimming and J lost 1 base, with 11 bases between them. The CDR3 sequence is 14 residues long. The CDR3 DNA is TGTGCCAGCAGCAAGACTTGGGGGAACACTGAAGCTTTCTTT. It yields the protein CASSKTWGNTEAFF.

The chain carries TRBV27 and TRBJ2-3, with 7 bases lining up with TRBD2. The CDR3 has 15 amino acids. Germline assignment: CDR1 MNHEY and CDR2 SMNVEV (reference sequence). V lost 3 bases to trimming and J lost 3 bases; unmatched junction nucleotides: 6. The CDR3 loop is CASSLRRERTDTQYF. The CDR3 nucleotides are TGTGCCAGCAGTTTGAGGCGGGAGCGGACAGATACGCAGTATTTT.

The chain links TRBV15 to TRBJ1-5; tentatively, D is TRBD1 (5 bases). CDR3 length: 15 residues. Germline V gives CDR1 LNHNV, CDR2 YYDKDF (reference sequence). Trimming took off 1 base at V and 7 bases at J, with 14 bases between the two ends. CDR3 protein: CATSRGGGDFQPQHF. CDR3 nucleotide sequence: TGTGCCACCAGCAGAGGAGGAGGGGACTTCCAGCCCCAGCATTTT.

The gene calls are TRBV6-5 and TRBJ2-2; D not resolved. CDR3 size: 16 residues. Germline V gene lookup returns CDR1 MNHEY and CDR2 SVGAGI. Trimming left V 0 bases short and J 3 bases short, with 11 bases between. The CDR3 region has the DNA TGTGCCAGCAGTTACTCTGTGGCGGCCCACACCGGGGAGCTGTTTTTT. Its translation: CASSYSVAAHTGELFF.

This clone was observed a single time. The rearrangement uses TRBV28 and TRBJ2-5; D is ambiguous. From germline, CDR1 is MDHEN and CDR2 SYDVKM. The CDR3 extends over 14 amino acids. The V end lost 1 base, the J end lost 5 bases, and 11 bases lay between the germline ends. For the CDR3, the DNA is TGTGCCAGCAGTTTATTTACCCCGACGGAGACCCAGTACTTC. Translation gives CASSLFTPTETQYF.

The chain recombines TRBV19 with TRBJ2-2; no firm D call. V lost 6 bases and J lost 5, with 4 bases in between. The CDR3 has 11 residues. Germline V gene data show CDR1 as LNHDA and CDR2 as SQIVND (reference sequence). CDR3 amino acids: CASRSTGELFF. CDR3 in DNA: TGTGCCAGTAGGTCGACCGGGGAGCTGTTTTTT.

The V call is TRBV28, the J call TRBJ1-3; D is perhaps TRBD1 (6 bases). This CDR3 has 19 residues. Germline CDR1 and CDR2: MDHEN and SYDVKM. The V end was cut by 3 bases, the J end by 0 bases, with 21 bases between. The CDR3 region is CASSFSAKTGTISGNTIYF. The CDR3 DNA reads TGTGCCAGCAGTTTTTCTGCGAAAACCGGGACAATCTCTGGAAACACCATATATTTT. The full variable domain, with the rest looked up from reference TRBV28 and TRBJ1-3, is DVKVTQSSRYLVKRTGEKVFLECVQDMDHENMFWYRQDPGLGLRLIYFSYDVKMKEKGDIPEGYSVSREKKERFSLILESASTNQTSMYLCASSFSAKTGTISGNTIYFGEGSWLTVV.